This is a list of T cell receptor beta chains from one sample in a study of radiation and T cells in renal cell carcinoma. The repertoire was sequenced with immunoSEQ multiplex PCR; TCRdb's copy has only in-frame clones and lacks some. The profile covers about 150,000 clones, with about 88% appearing a single time and approximately 12% taken by the ten largest. This sample comprised blood, obtained from a patient whose treatment included radiotherapy and nephrectomy. All receptors derive from a woman between 50 and 59 years old with renal cell carcinoma. CDR3s include the opening cysteine and the closing phenylalanine or tryptophan. A D gene is named only where the DNA matches it firmly. The listing skips clone size in some rows; elsewhere it reads once, few, many or a size class.

j_call,d_call,v_call,clone_size,cdr3_nt,cdr3_aa
TRBJ2-3,NA,TRBV7-8,NA,TGTGCCAGCAGCTTAAGGTGGGGGGGCACAGATACGCAGTATTTT,CASSLRWGGTDTQYF
TRBJ1-6,NA,TRBV5-8,NA,TGTGCCAGCAGCTACTCTGGTATCCGCACCCTCCACTTT,CASSYSGIRTLHF
TRBJ2-2,NA,TRBV2,NA,TGTGCCAGCAGACTGGACAGAAACACCGGGGAGCTGTTTTTT,CASRLDRNTGELFF
TRBJ2-6,NA,TRBV7-9,NA,TGTGCCAGCAGACCTACGGGCTCTGGGGCCAACGTCCTGACTTTC,CASRPTGSGANVLTF
TRBJ1-2,NA,TRBV28,NA,TGTGCCAGCAGTTCCCTCCCCCCGGGGCGAAACTATGGCTACACCTTC,CASSSLPPGRNYGYTF
TRBJ1-1,NA,TRBV21-1,once,TGTGCCAGCAGCAAGAGGGGGCGATCCCAGCAAGCTTTCTTT,CASSKRGRSQQAFF
TRBJ2-7,TRBD1,TRBV15,NA,TGTGCCACCAGGAGCAACAGGGGTTCCTCCTACGAGCAGTACTTC,CATRSNRGSSYEQYF
TRBJ2-1,NA,TRBV29-1,NA,TGCAGCGTTGGGGACGGGCACAATGAGCAGTTCTTC,CSVGDGHNEQFF
TRBJ2-6,NA,TRBV6-5,NA,TGTGCCAGCAGTTACTTCGGCTCTGGGGCCAACGTCCTGACTTTC,CASSYFGSGANVLTF
TRBJ1-2,NA,TRBV6-6,NA,TGTGCCAGCAGTGTCCCCAGGCAGAGTTATGGCTACACCTTC,CASSVPRQSYGYTF
TRBJ1-3,NA,TRBV7-9,NA,TGTGCCAGCAGCTTAGGTCTCGAGCAGGGGTTCGGAAACACCATATATTTT,CASSLGLEQGFGNTIYF
TRBJ2-2,TRBD2,TRBV7-6,once,TGTGCCAGCAGCCTCACGACAGCGGGGGATTCCGTCGGGGAGCTGTTTTTT,CASSLTTAGDSVGELFF
TRBJ2-7,NA,TRBV4-2,NA,TGTGCCAGCACTAAAGGGGCAGACCACGAGCAGTACTTC,CASTKGADHEQYF
TRBJ1-1,NA,TRBV10-1,NA,TGCGCCAGCAGTGAGTCTGGGATCGGGAACACTGAAGCTTTCTTT,CASSESGIGNTEAFF
TRBJ2-1,NA,TRBV7-8,few,TGTGCCAGCAGCCCCGAGAACGCAATTAATCATGAGCAGTTCTTC,CASSPENAINHEQFF
TRBJ2-5,TRBD2,TRBV2,NA,TGTGCCAGCAGTGAATTCCAGCTAGCGGGGTACCAAGAGACCCAGTACTTC,CASSEFQLAGYQETQYF
TRBJ2-7,NA,TRBV12-5,once,TGTGCTAGTGGTTTGGGGTGGTTATCCTACGAGCAGTACTTC,CASGLGWLSYEQYF
TRBJ2-5,TRBD2,TRBV5-1,NA,TGCGCCAGCAGCATTCGGACTAGCGGGGGAGAGACCCAGTACTTC,CASSIRTSGGETQYF